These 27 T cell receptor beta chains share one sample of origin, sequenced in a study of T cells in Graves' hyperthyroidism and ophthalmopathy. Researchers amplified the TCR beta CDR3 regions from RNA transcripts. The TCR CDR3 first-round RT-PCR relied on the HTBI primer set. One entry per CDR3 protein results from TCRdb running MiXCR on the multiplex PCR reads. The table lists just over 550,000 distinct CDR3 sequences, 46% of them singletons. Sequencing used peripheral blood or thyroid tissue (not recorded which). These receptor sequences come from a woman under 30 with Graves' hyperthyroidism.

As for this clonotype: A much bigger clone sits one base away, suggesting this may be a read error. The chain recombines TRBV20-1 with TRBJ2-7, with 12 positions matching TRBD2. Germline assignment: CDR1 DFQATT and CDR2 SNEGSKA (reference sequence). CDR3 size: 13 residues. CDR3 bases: TGCAGCGCTTCGACTAGCGGGGGCTACGAGCAGTACTTC. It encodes CSASTSGGYEQYF.

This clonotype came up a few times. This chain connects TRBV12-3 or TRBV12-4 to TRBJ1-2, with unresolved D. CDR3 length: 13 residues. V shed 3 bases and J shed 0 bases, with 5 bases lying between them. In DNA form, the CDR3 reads TGTGCCAGCAGTTTTATGTCTAACTATGGCTACACCTTC. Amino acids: CASSFMSNYGYTF.

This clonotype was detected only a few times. The CDR3 is CASSQDQTSGANVLTF. CDR3 DNA: TGTGCCAGCAGCCAAGATCAGACCTCTGGGGCCAACGTCCTGACTTTC. The rearrangement links TRBV4-2 to TRBJ2-6; D is ambiguous. The V end lost 0 bases, the J end lost 0 bases, and 6 bases lay between the germline ends. CDR3 length: 16 residues. Germline values: CDR1 LGHNA, CDR2 YNFKEQ.

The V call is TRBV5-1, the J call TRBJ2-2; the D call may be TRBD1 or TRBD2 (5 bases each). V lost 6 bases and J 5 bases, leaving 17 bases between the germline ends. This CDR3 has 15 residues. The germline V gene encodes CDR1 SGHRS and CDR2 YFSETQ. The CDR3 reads CASNGEGSRTGELFF. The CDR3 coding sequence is TGCGCCAGCAACGGAGAGGGGAGTAGGACCGGGGAGCTGTTTTTT.

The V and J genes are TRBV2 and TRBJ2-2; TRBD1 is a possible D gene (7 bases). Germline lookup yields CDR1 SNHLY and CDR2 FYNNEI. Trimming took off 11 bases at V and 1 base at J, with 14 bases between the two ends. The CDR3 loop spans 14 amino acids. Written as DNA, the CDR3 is TGTGCCGGCGCGGGACAGCGGAACACCGGGGAGCTGTTTTTT. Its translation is CAGAGQRNTGELFF. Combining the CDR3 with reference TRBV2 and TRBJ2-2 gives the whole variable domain EPEVTQTPSHQVTQMGQEVILRCVPISNHLYFYWYRQILGQKVEFLVSFYNNEISEKSEIFDDQFSVERPDGSNFTLKIRSTKLEDSAMYFCAGAGQRNTGELFFGEGSRLTVL.

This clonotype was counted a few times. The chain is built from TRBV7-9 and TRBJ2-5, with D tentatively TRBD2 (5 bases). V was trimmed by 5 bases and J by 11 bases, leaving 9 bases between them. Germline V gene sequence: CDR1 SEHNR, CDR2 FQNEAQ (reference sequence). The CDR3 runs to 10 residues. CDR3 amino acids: CASSITGQYF. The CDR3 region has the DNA TGTGCCAGCAGCATAACGGGACAGTACTTC.

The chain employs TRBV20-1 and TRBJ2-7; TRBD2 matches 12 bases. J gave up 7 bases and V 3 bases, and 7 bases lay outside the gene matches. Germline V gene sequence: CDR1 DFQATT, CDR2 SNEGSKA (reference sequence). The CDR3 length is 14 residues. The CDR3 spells CSASATSGRGEQYF. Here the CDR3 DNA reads TGCAGTGCTAGTGCGACTAGCGGGAGAGGGGAGCAGTACTTC.

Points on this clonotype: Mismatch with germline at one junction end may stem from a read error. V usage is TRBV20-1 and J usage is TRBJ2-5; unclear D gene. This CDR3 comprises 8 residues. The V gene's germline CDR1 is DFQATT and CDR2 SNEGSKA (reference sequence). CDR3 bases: TGCAGTGCTAGCATCCCAAACTTC. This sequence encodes CSASIPNF.

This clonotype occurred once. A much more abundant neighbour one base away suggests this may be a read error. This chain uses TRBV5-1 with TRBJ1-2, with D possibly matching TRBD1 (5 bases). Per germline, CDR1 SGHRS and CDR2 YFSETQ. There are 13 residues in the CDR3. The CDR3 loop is CASSEDTDYGYTF. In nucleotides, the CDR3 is TGTGCCAGCAGTGAGGACACCGACTATGGCTACACCTTC.

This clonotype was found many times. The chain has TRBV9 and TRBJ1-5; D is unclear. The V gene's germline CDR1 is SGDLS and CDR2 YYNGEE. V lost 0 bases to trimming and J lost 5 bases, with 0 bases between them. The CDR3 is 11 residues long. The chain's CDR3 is CASSVDQPQHF. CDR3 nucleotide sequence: TGTGCCAGCAGCGTAGATCAGCCCCAGCATTTT.

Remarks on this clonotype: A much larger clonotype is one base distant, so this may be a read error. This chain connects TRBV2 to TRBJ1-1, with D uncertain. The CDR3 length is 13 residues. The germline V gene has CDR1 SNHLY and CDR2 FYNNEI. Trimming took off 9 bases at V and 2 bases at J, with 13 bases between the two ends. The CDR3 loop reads CARDGEGNTEAFF. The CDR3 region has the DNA TGTGCCAGGGACGGGGAGGGTAACACTGAAGCTTTCTTT.

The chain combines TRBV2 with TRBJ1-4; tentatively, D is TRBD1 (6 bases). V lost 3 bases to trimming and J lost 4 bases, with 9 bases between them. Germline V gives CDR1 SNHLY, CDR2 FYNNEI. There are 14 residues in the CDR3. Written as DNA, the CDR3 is TGTGCCAGCAGTGAGGGACACTTTAATGAAAAACTGTTTTTT. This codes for CASSEGHFNEKLFF. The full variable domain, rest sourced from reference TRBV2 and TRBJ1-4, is EPEVTQTPSHQVTQMGQEVILRCVPISNHLYFYWYRQILGQKVEFLVSFYNNEISEKSEIFDDQFSVERPDGSNFTLKIRSTKLEDSAMYFCASSEGHFNEKLFFGSGTQLSVL.

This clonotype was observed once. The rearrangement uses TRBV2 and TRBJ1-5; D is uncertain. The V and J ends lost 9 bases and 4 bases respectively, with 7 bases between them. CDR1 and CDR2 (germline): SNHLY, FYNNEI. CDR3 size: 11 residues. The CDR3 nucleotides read TGTGCCAGGGGAAGGAATCAGCCCCAGCATTTT. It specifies CARGRNQPQHF.

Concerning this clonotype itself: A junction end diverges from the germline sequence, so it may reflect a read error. CDR3 nucleotides: TGCGCCAGCAGCTTTTTGGACGGCGGCTACACCTTC. It translates to CASSFLDGGYTF. The chain has TRBV9 and TRBJ1-2; D gene ambiguous. From germline, CDR1 is SGDLS and CDR2 YYNGEE. This CDR3 comprises 12 residues.

In nucleotides, the CDR3 is TGTGCCAGCAGTCCCAGCGATTACGAACGCGTTGAAGCTTTCTTT. This encodes CASSPSDYERVEAFF. The rearrangement uses TRBV6-1 and TRBJ1-1, with D hard to call. The CDR3 runs to 15 residues. Germline CDR1 reads MNHNS; CDR2 reads SASEGT. Trimming left V 5 bases short and J 7 bases short, with 20 bases between.

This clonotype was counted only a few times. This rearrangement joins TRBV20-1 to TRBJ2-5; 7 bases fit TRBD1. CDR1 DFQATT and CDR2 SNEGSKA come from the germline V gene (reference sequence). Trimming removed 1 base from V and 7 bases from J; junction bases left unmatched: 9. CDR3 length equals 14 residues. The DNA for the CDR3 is TGCAGTGCTAGAGGGGACAGCGCACTCTGGACCCAGTACTTC. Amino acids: CSARGDSALWTQYF.

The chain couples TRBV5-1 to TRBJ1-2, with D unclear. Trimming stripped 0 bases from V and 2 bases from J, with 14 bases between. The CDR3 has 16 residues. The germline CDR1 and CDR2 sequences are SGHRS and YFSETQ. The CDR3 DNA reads TGCGCCAGCAGCTTGGCTGTAGGGCAGATGAACTATGGCTACACCTTC. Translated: CASSLAVGQMNYGYTF.

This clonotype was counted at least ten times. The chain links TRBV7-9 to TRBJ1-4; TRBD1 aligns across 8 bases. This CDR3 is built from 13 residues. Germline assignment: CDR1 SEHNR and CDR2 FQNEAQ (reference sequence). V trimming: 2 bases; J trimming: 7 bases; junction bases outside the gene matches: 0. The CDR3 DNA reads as TGTGCCAGCAGCTTACAGGGGGCTGAAAAACTGTTTTTT. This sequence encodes CASSLQGAEKLFF.

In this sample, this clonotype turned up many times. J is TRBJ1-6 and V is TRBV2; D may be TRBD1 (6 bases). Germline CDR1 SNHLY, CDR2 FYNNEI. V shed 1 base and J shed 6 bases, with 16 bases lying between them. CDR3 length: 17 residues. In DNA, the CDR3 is TGTGCCAGCAGTGAAGATTATGGACAGCGACTTAATTCACCCCTCCACTTT. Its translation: CASSEDYGQRLNSPLHF. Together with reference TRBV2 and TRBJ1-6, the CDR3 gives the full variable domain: EPEVTQTPSHQVTQMGQEVILRCVPISNHLYFYWYRQILGQKVEFLVSFYNNEISEKSEIFDDQFSVERPDGSNFTLKIRSTKLEDSAMYFCASSEDYGQRLNSPLHFGNGTRLTVT.

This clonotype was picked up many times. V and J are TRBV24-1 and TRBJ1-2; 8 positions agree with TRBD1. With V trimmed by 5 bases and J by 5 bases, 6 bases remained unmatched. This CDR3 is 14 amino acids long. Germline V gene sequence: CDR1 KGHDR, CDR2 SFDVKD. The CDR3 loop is CATSAPDRDYGYTF. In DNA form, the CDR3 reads TGTGCCACCAGTGCCCCGGACAGGGATTATGGCTACACCTTC.

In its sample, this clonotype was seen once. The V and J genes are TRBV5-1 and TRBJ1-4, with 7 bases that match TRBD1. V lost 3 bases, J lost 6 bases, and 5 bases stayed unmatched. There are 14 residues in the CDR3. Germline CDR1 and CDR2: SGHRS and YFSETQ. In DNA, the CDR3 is TGCGCCAGCAGCTCCGGGACAGCCCATGAAAAACTGTTTTTT. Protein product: CASSSGTAHEKLFF.

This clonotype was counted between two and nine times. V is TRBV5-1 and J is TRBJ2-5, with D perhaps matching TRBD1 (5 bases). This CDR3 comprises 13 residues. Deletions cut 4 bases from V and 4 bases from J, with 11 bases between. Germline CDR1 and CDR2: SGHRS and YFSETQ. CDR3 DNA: TGCGCCAGCAGCAGAAACCAGGGAGAGACCCAGTACTTC. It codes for CASSRNQGETQYF. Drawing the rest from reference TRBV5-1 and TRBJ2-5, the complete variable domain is KAGVTQTPRYLIKTRGQQVTLSCSPISGHRSVSWYQQTPGQGLQFLFEYFSETQRNKGNFPGRFSGRQFSNSRSEMNVSTLELGDSALYLCASSRNQGETQYFGPGTRLLVL.

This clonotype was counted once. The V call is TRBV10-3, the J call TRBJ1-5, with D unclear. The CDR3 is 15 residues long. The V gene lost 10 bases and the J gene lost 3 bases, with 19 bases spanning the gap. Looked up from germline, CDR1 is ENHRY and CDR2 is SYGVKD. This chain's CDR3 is CASTPGVGPNQPQHF. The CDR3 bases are TGTGCCAGCACCCCTGGTGTCGGCCCCAATCAGCCCCAGCATTTT.

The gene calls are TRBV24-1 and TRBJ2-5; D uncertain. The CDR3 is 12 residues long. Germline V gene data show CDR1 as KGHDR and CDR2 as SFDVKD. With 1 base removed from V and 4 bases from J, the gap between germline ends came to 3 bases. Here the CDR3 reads CATSDLLETQYF. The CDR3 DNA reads TGTGCCACCAGTGATTTATTAGAGACCCAGTACTTC.

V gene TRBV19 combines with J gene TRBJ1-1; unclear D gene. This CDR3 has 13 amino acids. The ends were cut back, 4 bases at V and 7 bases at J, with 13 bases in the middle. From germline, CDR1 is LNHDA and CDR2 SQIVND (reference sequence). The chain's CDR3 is CASSTLIGYEAFF. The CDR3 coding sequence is TGTGCCAGTAGTACTCTAATCGGCTATGAAGCTTTCTTT.

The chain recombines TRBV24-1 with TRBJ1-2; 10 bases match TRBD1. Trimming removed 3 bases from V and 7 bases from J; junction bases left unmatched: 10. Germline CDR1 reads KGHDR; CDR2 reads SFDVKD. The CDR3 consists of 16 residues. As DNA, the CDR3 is TGTGCCACCAGTGATCGGACAGGGGGTTGGGGTCGTGGCTACACCTTC. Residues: CATSDRTGGWGRGYTF.

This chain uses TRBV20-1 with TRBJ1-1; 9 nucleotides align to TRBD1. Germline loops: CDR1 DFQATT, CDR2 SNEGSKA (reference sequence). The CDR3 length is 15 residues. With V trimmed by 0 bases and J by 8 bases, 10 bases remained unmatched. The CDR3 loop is CSAREHVDRGREAFF. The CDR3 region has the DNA TGCAGTGCTAGAGAGCATGTGGACAGGGGCCGCGAAGCTTTCTTT.